Presented here are 28 T cell receptor beta chains from one specimen sequenced in a study of spatial heterogeneity in lung cancer. These receptors' antigens are unknown. In TCRdb, the 5' RACE reads were re-called with MiXCR into one record per CDR3 protein. The data show 5,000 or so distinct CDR3 sequences, 22% seen once. As to time point: sample taken at primary tumor resection. Study-wide findings and caveats: Tumor mutation counts were tracked by expanded intratumoral alpha and beta TCR counts.

This sample comprised lung tumor tissue, obtained at surgery. The receptor set was obtained from a male donor with early-stage non-small cell lung cancer.

In this sample, this clonotype is medium-sized. CDR3 sequence reads: CASSTPPGTSWITGELFF. CDR3 bases: TGTGCCAGTAGTACTCCCCCCGGGACTAGTTGGATCACCGGGGAGCTGTTTTTT. The genes are TRBV19 and TRBJ2-2; 8 bases match TRBD2. The CDR3 has 18 residues. Losses at the gene ends were 4 bases for V and 4 bases for J; bases not matched to a gene: 14. Germline CDR1 reads LNHDA; CDR2 reads SQIVND (reference sequence).

V is TRBV7-9 and J is TRBJ1-1; weak D call: TRBD1 (5 bases). V shed 1 base and J shed 1 base, with 10 bases lying between them. The CDR3 runs 15 residues. Germline V gene lookup returns CDR1 SEHNR and CDR2 FQNEAQ (reference sequence). CDR3 amino acids: CASSLVSGRNTEAFF. The DNA of the CDR3 is TGTGCCAGCAGCTTAGTTTCAGGGCGGAACACTGAAGCTTTCTTT. Using reference TRBV7-9 and TRBJ1-1 for the parts outside the CDR3, the full variable domain is DTGVSQNPRHKITKRGQNVTFRCDPISEHNRLYWYRQTLGQGPEFLTYFQNEAQLEKSRLLSDRFSAERPKGSFSTLEIQRTEQGDSAMYLCASSLVSGRNTEAFFGQGTRLTVV.

This chain links TRBV7-9 with TRBJ2-7; the D gene is possibly TRBD2 (6 bases). Germline lookup yields CDR1 SEHNR and CDR2 FQNEAQ (reference sequence). Trimming shortened V by 1 base and J by 6 bases, and 7 bases separated the two germline ends. The CDR3 extends over 12 amino acids. CDR3 loop: CASSLVGSEQYF. CDR3 nucleotides: TGTGCCAGCAGCTTAGTCGGGAGCGAGCAGTACTTC.

The rearrangement links TRBV4-3 to TRBJ2-1, with 13 bases fitting TRBD2. The CDR3 sequence is 15 residues long. After removal of 4 bases from V and 6 bases from J, the junction contained 3 bases not matched to a gene. CDR1 and CDR2 from the germline V gene are LGHNA and YSLEER. The CDR3 coding sequence is TGCGCCAGCAGCCCCACTAGCGGGGGGGCCAATGAGCAGTTCTTC. Protein product: CASSPTSGGANEQFF.

This sequence joins TRBV6-1 and TRBJ2-7, with D perhaps matching TRBD1 or TRBD2 (5 bases each). The CDR3 is made up of 14 amino acids. V shed 8 bases and J shed 2 bases, with 16 bases lying between them. The V gene's germline CDR1 is MNHNS and CDR2 SASEGT. The chain's CDR3 is CASWGIPSPYEQYF. The CDR3 region has the DNA TGTGCCAGCTGGGGGATACCTTCTCCCTACGAGCAGTACTTC.

This clonotype was found a few times. The V and J genes are TRBV7-2 and TRBJ1-5, with D perhaps TRBD1 (6 bases). This CDR3 is 13 amino acids long. V was shortened by 5 bases and J by 7 bases, with 12 bases between the two germline ends. Per the germline V gene, CDR1 is SGHTA and CDR2 is FQGNSA. CDR3 amino acids: CASSPGVRQPQHF. The CDR3 DNA follows: TGTGCCAGCAGCCCAGGGGTGCGGCAGCCCCAGCATTTT.

The genes are TRBV20-1 and TRBJ2-2; D is possibly TRBD2 (6 bases). The length of the CDR3 is 14 residues. Deletions cut 2 bases from V and 3 bases from J, with 10 bases between. The germline CDR1 and CDR2 sequences are DFQATT and SNEGSKA (reference sequence). The CDR3 spells CSARRGRDTGELFF. CDR3 nucleotide sequence: TGCAGTGCTAGACGGGGGAGAGACACCGGGGAGCTGTTTTTT.

Only a few counts were recorded for this clonotype. This rearrangement joins TRBV7-2 to TRBJ1-1; D ambiguous. Germline CDR1 SGHTA, CDR2 FQGNSA. The CDR3 has 16 amino acids. Trimming shortened V by 3 bases and J by 0 bases, and 14 bases separated the two germline ends. The CDR3: CASSLGRFTMNTEAFF. For the CDR3, the DNA is TGTGCCAGCAGCTTGGGCAGATTTACTATGAACACTGAAGCTTTCTTT.

This clonotype is medium-sized by share. The chain has TRBV28 and TRBJ1-2; D perhaps matches TRBD1 (6 bases). The V gene lost 6 bases and the J gene lost 3 bases, with 14 bases spanning the gap. This CDR3 is built from 14 residues. CDR1 is MDHEN, CDR2 SYDVKM, per germline. CDR3 DNA: TGTGCCAGCAGGTCGCTAGGGGGGGACTATGGCTACACCTTC. This translates into CASRSLGGDYGYTF.

By sample share, this clonotype is medium-sized (0.01 to 0.1%). J is TRBJ1-5 and V is TRBV29-1, with 7 bases identical to TRBD1. The CDR3 spans 14 residues. V lost 5 bases and J lost 5; bases outside the gene matches: 9. Germline CDR1 reads SQVTM; CDR2 reads ANQGSEA. The CDR3 region is CSVSGTENYQPQHF. The CDR3 DNA sequence: TGCAGCGTTTCCGGGACAGAAAACTATCAGCCCCAGCATTTT.

V gene TRBV14 combines with J gene TRBJ2-4, with D unclear. This CDR3 contains 17 residues. Trimming took off 4 bases at V and 3 bases at J, with 19 bases between the two ends. Germline CDR1 and CDR2: SGHDN and FVKESK. The CDR3 here is CASSPTTALRGKNIQYF. Written as DNA, the CDR3 is TGTGCCAGCAGCCCAACCACGGCCCTGAGAGGCAAAAACATTCAGTACTTC.

The chain has TRBV6-5 and TRBJ1-1, with 8 bases identical to TRBD1. This CDR3 region has 15 residues. V gave up 2 bases and J gave up 4 bases; unmatched junction bases: 6. Germline CDR1 and CDR2: MNHEY and SVGAGI. DNA for the CDR3: TGTGCCAGCAGTTACCTAGCAGGGGGCCGCACTGAAGCTTTCTTT. This encodes CASSYLAGGRTEAFF.

The gene calls are TRBV5-6 and TRBJ1-1; 8 bases line up with TRBD1. The trim removed 1 base at V and 3 bases at J, leaving 8 bases unmatched. CDR3 size: 16 residues. CDR1 and CDR2 from the germline V gene are SGHDT and YYEEEE. The CDR3 here is CASSLRQGLSHTEAFF. The CDR3 DNA follows: TGTGCCAGCAGCTTGAGACAGGGGCTATCACACACTGAAGCTTTCTTT. The complete variable domain, with remaining parts taken from reference TRBV5-6 and TRBJ1-1, reads DAGVTQSPTHLIKTRGQQVTLRCSPKSGHDTVSWYQQALGQGPQFIFQYYEEEERQRGNFPDRFSGHQFPNYSSELNVNALLLGDSALYLCASSLRQGLSHTEAFFGQGTRLTVV.

The chain is built from TRBV25-1 and TRBJ2-3; D not resolved. The V and J ends lost 1 base and 6 bases respectively, with 17 bases between them. The CDR3 consists of 16 residues. The germline CDR1 and CDR2 sequences are MGHDK and SYGVNS. The CDR3 DNA is TGTGCCAGCAGTGAATGGCTGGGCAGAGGAGAGGATACGCAGTATTTT. Translating it yields CASSEWLGRGEDTQYF. The complete variable domain, with remaining parts taken from reference TRBV25-1 and TRBJ2-3, reads EADIYQTPRYLVIGTGKKITLECSQTMGHDKMYWYQQDPGMELHLIHYSYGVNSTEKGDLSSESTVSRIRTEHFPLTLESARPSHTSQYLCASSEWLGRGEDTQYFGPGTRLTVL.

This sequence joins TRBV2 and TRBJ2-3; TRBD2 matches at 10 bases. CDR3 length equals 15 residues. V gave up 6 bases and J gave up 3 bases; unmatched junction bases: 6. Per the germline V gene, CDR1 is SNHLY and CDR2 is FYNNEI. The CDR3 sequence is CASSPGTSVTDTQYF. The CDR3 DNA follows: TGTGCCAGCAGCCCCGGGACTAGCGTTACAGATACGCAGTATTTT.

By proportion, this clonotype is medium-sized. V gene TRBV11-3 combines with J gene TRBJ1-1; D gene uncertain. The V end lost 0 bases, the J end lost 1 base, and 3 bases lay between the germline ends. This CDR3 is built from 13 residues. Germline lookup yields CDR1 SGHNT and CDR2 YENEEA. CDR3 in DNA: TGTGCCAGCAGCTTAGAGCAGAACACTGAAGCTTTCTTT. Translation gives CASSLEQNTEAFF.

The chain recombines TRBV28 with TRBJ1-1, with 8 bases matching TRBD1. The V segment lost 6 bases and the J segment 1 base; nucleotides outside the gene matches: 10. The CDR3 is 16 residues long. CDR1 and CDR2 from the germline V gene are MDHEN and SYDVKM. Here the CDR3 reads CASSTTGTGTNTEAFF. The CDR3 DNA reads TGTGCCAGCAGCACTACCGGGACAGGAACGAACACTGAAGCTTTCTTT.

This clonotype occurred a few times. The genes are TRBV7-2 and TRBJ2-3; D gene unclear. Between the trimmed V and J ends, which lost 2 bases and 2 bases, there was a span of 8 bases. The CDR3 runs to 14 residues. The V gene's germline CDR1 is SGHTA and CDR2 FQGNSA. DNA of the CDR3: TGTGCCAGCAGCTTAAGCCCAGACACAGATACGCAGTATTTT. As protein: CASSLSPDTDTQYF.

This clonotype was detected a few times. The chain is built from TRBV20-1 and TRBJ1-2; D may be TRBD1 (5 bases). V was clipped by 5 bases and J by 0 bases, with 13 bases between them. Germline-derived CDR1 and CDR2 are DFQATT and SNEGSKA (reference sequence). This CDR3 spans 14 amino acids. The CDR3 spells CSASQGGSNYGYTF. CDR3 DNA sequence: TGCAGTGCTTCTCAGGGCGGGTCTAACTATGGCTACACCTTC.

This rearrangement joins TRBV19 to TRBJ1-2; 9 bases map to TRBD1. The CDR3 covers 14 residues. The germline V gene encodes CDR1 LNHDA and CDR2 SQIVND (reference sequence). Trimming removed 6 bases from V and 4 bases from J; junction bases left unmatched: 6. CDR3 DNA sequence: TGTGCCAGTAGCTCCGGGACAGGGATCTATGGCTACACCTTC. Its protein product is CASSSGTGIYGYTF.

The chain uses TRBV29-1 and TRBJ2-7, with 7 bases fitting TRBD1. CDR3 length: 15 amino acids. Germline loops: CDR1 SQVTM, CDR2 ANQGSEA. V was clipped by 1 base and J by 0 bases; unmatched bases: 6. DNA of the CDR3: TGCAGCGTTGAAGGTGGGACAGTCCCCTCCTACGAGCAGTACTTC. This codes for CSVEGGTVPSYEQYF.

In its sample, this clonotype is medium-sized. The J gene is TRBJ2-3, the V gene TRBV7-2; 9 bases agree with TRBD2. Germline trimming cut 6 bases from V and 0 bases from J; bases unmatched to any gene: 4. Germline V gives CDR1 SGHTA, CDR2 FQGNSA. CDR3 length equals 15 residues. CDR3: CASRRLAGSTDTQYF. CDR3 bases: TGTGCCAGCAGGCGGCTAGCGGGGAGCACAGATACGCAGTATTTT.

By sample fraction, this clonotype is large. In DNA form, the CDR3 reads TGTGCCAGCAGCTTAGGTGTGAACACTGAAGCTTTCTTT. This codes for CASSLGVNTEAFF. This chain connects TRBV11-2 to TRBJ1-1, with unresolved D. The V end was cut by 1 base, the J end by 0 bases, with 3 bases between. Germline V CDR1 and CDR2: SGHAT, FQNNGV. This CDR3 has 13 amino acids.

This clonotype has ten or more counts. V gene TRBV7-2 combines with J gene TRBJ2-2; D call uncertain. Trimming removed 5 bases at V and 1 base at J, with 11 bases between. The CDR3 extends over 15 amino acids. Looked up from germline, CDR1 is SGHTA and CDR2 is FQGNSA. CDR3 sequence reads: CASSPHGMNTGELFF. CDR3 DNA sequence: TGTGCCAGCAGCCCCCACGGAATGAACACCGGGGAGCTGTTTTTT.

This clonotype was counted many times. V usage is TRBV7-2 and J usage is TRBJ2-3; 8 nucleotides match TRBD1. The CDR3 runs 18 residues. Germline V gene data show CDR1 as SGHTA and CDR2 as FQGNSA. V lost 3 bases and J lost 2; bases outside the gene matches: 13. CDR3 coding DNA: TGTGCCAGCAGCTTCCAGCCTTCCGGGACAGGAGACACAGATACGCAGTATTTT. It specifies CASSFQPSGTGDTDTQYF.

This clonotype is medium-sized. The chain recombines TRBV20-1 with TRBJ2-1, with TRBD2 matching 9 bases. The J segment lost 9 bases and the V segment lost 3 bases, leaving 12 bases of the junction unmatched. The germline CDR1 and CDR2 sequences are DFQATT and SNEGSKA (reference sequence). This CDR3 has 15 amino acids. The CDR3 loop is CSARGLAREGGEQFF. The CDR3 bases are TGCAGTGCTAGGGGATTGGCGCGGGAGGGCGGTGAGCAGTTCTTC.

This clonotype was recorded a few times. CDR3 bases: TGCAGCGTTGGCGGGGGACTAGCGGGACCAGACAATGAGCAGTTCTTC. Its translation is CSVGGGLAGPDNEQFF. This chain links TRBV29-1 with TRBJ2-1, with 13 bases that match TRBD2. Germline V gives CDR1 SQVTM, CDR2 ANQGSEA. This CDR3 contains 16 residues. The V and J ends lost 4 bases and 5 bases, in that order; junction bases with no gene match: 8.

The chain employs TRBV20-1 and TRBJ1-1; TRBD1 matches at 9 bases. Germline CDR1 DFQATT, CDR2 SNEGSKA (reference sequence). The CDR3 sequence is 14 residues long. V shed 4 bases and J 1 base; nucleotides not matched to a gene: 4. Written as DNA, the CDR3 is TGCAGTGCTATACAGGGGGCCGCGAACACTGAAGCTTTCTTT. It encodes CSAIQGAANTEAFF.